The 20 T cell receptor beta chains presented below share a single source sample, sequenced in a study of T cells in pancreatic ductal adenocarcinoma. The data were produced by immunoSEQ multiplex PCR, yet TCRdb's version contains in-frame clones alone and is incomplete. This sample has about 98,000 clones, with 90% to 95% found just once. The selected patients with pancreatic ductal adenocarcinoma had surgery but no neoadjuvant therapy. The specimen was PBMCs. All receptors come from a human donor with pancreatic ductal adenocarcinoma.

This chain joins TRBV7-9 and TRBJ1-2, with D possibly being TRBD1 (5 bases). Per germline, CDR1 SEHNR and CDR2 FQNEAQ (reference sequence). The CDR3 consists of 13 residues. V lost 5 bases and J 4 bases, leaving 11 bases between the germline ends. DNA of the CDR3: TGTGCCAGCAGCCTTCAGGGCACCTATGGCTACACCTTC. Protein: CASSLQGTYGYTF.

The gene calls are TRBV7-8 and TRBJ1-5, with D uncertain. The V gene lost 1 base and the J gene lost 4 bases, with 8 bases spanning the gap. The CDR3 has 14 residues. From germline, CDR1 is SGHVS and CDR2 FQNEAQ. CDR3 DNA: TGTGCCAGCAGCTTAGAGGAGAATAATCAGCCCCAGCATTTT. Its protein product is CASSLEENNQPQHF. Complete variable domain (other parts from reference TRBV7-8 and TRBJ1-5): GAGVSQSPRYKVAKRGQDVALRCDPISGHVSLFWYQQALGQGPEFLTYFQNEAQLDKSGLPSDRFFAERPEGSVSTLKIQRTQQEDSAVYLCASSLEENNQPQHFGDGTRLSIL.

The chain has TRBV7-2 and TRBJ2-1; D might be TRBD2 (6 bases). Germline loops: CDR1 SGHTA, CDR2 FQGNSA. CDR3 length equals 14 residues. Trimming left V 2 bases short and J 3 bases short, with 8 bases between. The DNA of the CDR3 is TGTGCCAGCAGCTTACGGGAGATCTACAATGAGCAGTTCTTC. It codes for CASSLREIYNEQFF.

Comments on this clone: The sample contains more than one DNA sequence encoding this CDR3. The chain is built from TRBV28 and TRBJ2-7; D is ambiguous. CDR1 MDHEN and CDR2 SYDVKM come from the germline V gene. Deletions cut 3 bases from V and 6 bases from J, with 6 bases between. The CDR3 length is 11 residues. CDR3 sequence: CASSFRGEQYF. CDR3 coding DNA: TGTGCCAGCAGTTTTCGAGGCGAGCAGTACTTC.

The rearrangement uses TRBV28 and TRBJ2-3; 7 nucleotides align to TRBD1. The CDR3 contains 14 residues. V was pared by 5 bases and J by 3 bases, with 5 bases of the junction left unmatched. Germline CDR1 is MDHEN and CDR2 is SYDVKM. The CDR3 DNA reads TGTGCCAGCAGTAGGGGGCGCGGGACAGATACGCAGTATTTT. This sequence encodes CASSRGRGTDTQYF.

The chain carries TRBV4-3 and TRBJ2-7; possible D gene TRBD2, 5 bases. CDR3 length: 16 residues. The germline V and J ends were trimmed by 0 bases and 6 bases, with 18 bases remaining between them. Per the germline V gene, CDR1 is LGHNA and CDR2 is YSLEER. CDR3 in DNA: TGCGCCAGCAGCCAAGACCGGCGAGGGATCTCGGTCGAGCAGTACTTC. This translates into CASSQDRRGISVEQYF.

The chain uses TRBV10-3 and TRBJ2-2, with a possible D match to TRBD2 (6 bases). CDR3 length equals 15 residues. CDR1 is ENHRY, CDR2 SYGVKD, per germline. Trimming took 8 bases from V and 2 from J, leaving 15 bases between them. The CDR3 protein is CAIQRSGDNTGELFF. DNA of the CDR3: TGTGCCATCCAACGTAGCGGAGACAACACCGGGGAGCTGTTTTTT.

The V call is TRBV29-1, the J call TRBJ2-7; D is possibly TRBD2 (6 bases). The germline V gene encodes CDR1 SQVTM and CDR2 ANQGSEA. Trimming pared 6 bases from V and 6 bases from J, leaving 15 bases between. This CDR3 spans 12 amino acids. As DNA, the CDR3 is TGCAGCGTGGGGAGGACCCCAGGCGAGCAGTACTTC. Its translation is CSVGRTPGEQYF.

On this clone itself: At one boundary the junction diverges from the germline segment, which might be a read error. This chain joins TRBV9 and TRBJ2-5, with 7 nucleotides matching TRBD2. This CDR3 region has 14 residues. Germline CDR1 and CDR2: SGDLS and YYNGEE. CDR3 protein: CASQIGLDQGTQYF. CDR3 nucleotides: TGTGCCAGCCAGATTGGACTAGACCAAGGGACCCAGTACTTC.

This clone was counted once. The chain links TRBV7-6 to TRBJ1-2; 10 nucleotides line up with TRBD1. Germline V gene data show CDR1 as SGHVS and CDR2 as FNYEAQ. Trimming cost V 3 bases and J 8 bases; bases outside gene matches: 15. The CDR3 runs to 17 residues. CDR3 sequence: CASSLHPGQGLDDGYTF. The DNA for the CDR3 is TGTGCCAGCAGCTTGCACCCGGGACAGGGGTTGGACGACGGCTACACCTTC. Using reference TRBV7-6 and TRBJ1-2 for the parts outside the CDR3, the full variable domain is GAGVSQSPRYKVTKRGQDVALRCDPISGHVSLYWYRQALGQGPEFLTYFNYEAQQDKSGLPNDRFSAERPEGSISTLTIQRTEQRDSAMYRCASSLHPGQGLDDGYTFGSGTRLTVV.

The rearrangement joins TRBV7-6 to TRBJ2-5; D remains unclear. CDR1 and CDR2 from the germline V gene are SGHVS and FNYEAQ. The CDR3 covers 13 residues. V lost 5 bases, J lost 3 bases, and 10 bases lay in between. The CDR3: CASSAHSEETQYF. CDR3 in DNA: TGTGCCAGCAGCGCCCACAGTGAAGAGACCCAGTACTTC. The full variable domain, completed using reference TRBV7-6 and TRBJ2-5, is GAGVSQSPRYKVTKRGQDVALRCDPISGHVSLYWYRQALGQGPEFLTYFNYEAQQDKSGLPNDRFSAERPEGSISTLTIQRTEQRDSAMYRCASSAHSEETQYFGPGTRLLVL.

This chain joins TRBV10-3 and TRBJ1-2; tentatively, D is TRBD1 (5 bases). There are 15 residues in the CDR3. The germline gives CDR1 ENHRY, CDR2 SYGVKD. V was clipped by 0 bases and J by 1 base, with 9 bases between them. The CDR3 nucleotides are TGTGCCATCAGTGAGTCTAAACAGGATAACTATGGCTACACCTTC. Its translation: CAISESKQDNYGYTF.

This rearrangement joins TRBV6-1 to TRBJ2-3; weak D call: TRBD2 (6 bases). The germline V gene has CDR1 MNHNS and CDR2 SASEGT. The V end lost 11 bases, the J end lost 4 bases, and 13 bases lay between the germline ends. The CDR3 totals 12 residues. The CDR3 is CAGGTRSDTQYF. The CDR3 DNA follows: TGTGCCGGCGGGACCCGGTCAGATACGCAGTATTTT.

V usage is TRBV28 and J usage is TRBJ1-4; TRBD1 agrees at 9 bases. The CDR3 consists of 13 residues. CDR1 is MDHEN, CDR2 SYDVKM, per germline. With 5 bases clipped from V and 11 bases from J, the junction kept 6 bases outside the gene matches. DNA of the CDR3: TGTGCCAGCAGTCCGGGACAGGGACGGAAACTGTTTTTT. Translating it yields CASSPGQGRKLFF.

The CDR3, as DNA: TGTGCCTGGAGTGTACTAGGGACAGCACACTCCTACGAGCAGTACTTC. Protein: CAWSVLGTAHSYEQYF. The V and J genes are TRBV30 and TRBJ2-7, with TRBD1 matching over 7 bases. Germline CDR1 and CDR2: GTSNPN and SVGIG (reference sequence). V lost 0 bases to trimming and J lost 0 bases; unmatched junction nucleotides: 8. This CDR3 is 16 amino acids long. Drawing the rest from reference TRBV30 and TRBJ2-7, the complete variable domain is SQTIHQWPATLVQPVGSPLSLECTVEGTSNPNLYWYRQAAGRGLQLLFYSVGIGQISSEVPQNLSASRPQDRQFILSSKKLLLSDSGFYLCAWSVLGTAHSYEQYFGPGTRLTVT.

The V call is TRBV19, the J call TRBJ2-3; unclear D gene. Germline CDR1 reads LNHDA; CDR2 reads SQIVND (reference sequence). The CDR3 sequence is 13 residues long. V lost 3 bases, J lost 2 bases, and 6 bases lay in between. The CDR3 region is CASSIGFTDTQYF. For the CDR3, the DNA is TGTGCCAGTAGTATTGGCTTCACAGATACGCAGTATTTT.

The chain joins TRBV19 to TRBJ1-2; D is undetermined. V lost 3 bases and J lost 4, with 15 bases in between. Germline CDR1 LNHDA, CDR2 SQIVND (reference sequence). The CDR3 is made up of 15 amino acids. CDR3 in amino acids: CASSISALSSYGYTF. The CDR3 coding sequence is TGTGCCAGTAGTATTAGCGCCCTTTCGAGCTATGGCTACACCTTC.

The genes are TRBV30 and TRBJ1-1; 7 bases fit TRBD1. In germline, CDR1 is GTSNPN, CDR2 SVGIG (reference sequence). V gave up 7 bases and J gave up 10 bases; unmatched junction bases: 15. This CDR3 contains 13 residues. CDR3 nucleotides: TGTGCCTTGTTCCGGGACAGTCAGGCTGCAGCTTTCTTT. This codes for CALFRDSQAAAFF.

The V gene is TRBV27, the J gene TRBJ2-7; TRBD2 matches at 8 bases. Germline V lookup: CDR1 MNHEY, CDR2 SMNVEV (reference sequence). The J segment lost 5 bases and the V segment lost 5 bases, leaving 8 bases of the junction unmatched. The CDR3 has 14 amino acids. This CDR3 reads CASSEASGSNEQYF. CDR3 DNA: TGTGCCAGCAGTGAAGCGAGCGGGAGCAACGAGCAGTACTTC.

This chain connects TRBV9 to TRBJ2-1; a weak D match, TRBD2 (5 bases). The ends were cut back, 4 bases at V and 8 bases at J, with 22 bases in the middle. The CDR3 extends over 16 amino acids. Germline V CDR1 and CDR2: SGDLS, YYNGEE. The CDR3 protein is CASSLAPAEVLDEQFF. CDR3 sequence (DNA): TGTGCCAGCAGCTTGGCCCCAGCGGAGGTTTTGGATGAGCAGTTCTTC. Using reference TRBV9 and TRBJ2-1 for the parts outside the CDR3, the full variable domain is DSGVTQTPKHLITATGQRVTLRCSPRSGDLSVYWYQQSLDQGLQFLIQYYNGEERAKGNILERFSAQQFPDLHSELNLSSLELGDSALYFCASSLAPAEVLDEQFFGPGTRLTVL.